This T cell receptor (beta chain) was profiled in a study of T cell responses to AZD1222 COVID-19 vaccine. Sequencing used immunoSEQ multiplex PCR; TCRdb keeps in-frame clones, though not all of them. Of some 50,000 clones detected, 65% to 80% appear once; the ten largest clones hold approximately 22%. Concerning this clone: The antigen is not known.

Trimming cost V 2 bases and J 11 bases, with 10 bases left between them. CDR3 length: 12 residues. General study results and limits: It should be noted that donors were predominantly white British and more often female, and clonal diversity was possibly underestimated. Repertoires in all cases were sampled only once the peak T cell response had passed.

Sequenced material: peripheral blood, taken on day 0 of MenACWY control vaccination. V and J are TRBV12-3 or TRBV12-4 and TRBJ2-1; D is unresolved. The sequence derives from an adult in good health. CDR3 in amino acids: CASSLSNPKQFF. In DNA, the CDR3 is TGTGCCAGCAGTTTATCTAATCCGAAGCAGTTCTTC.